The rows below give T cell receptor beta chains drawn from one sample of a study of blood T cell repertoires in COVID-19. The assay was immunoSEQ multiplex PCR, and TCRdb's table has in-frame clones only and misses some. The sample has 150,000 to 200,000 clones; around 80% are singletons. The specimen was PBMCs or T cells enriched from blood (not recorded which). The source is a woman aged 50 to 60 who had recovered from COVID-19. Both conserved end residues are part of each CDR3. Each record gives: D gene, clone size, V gene, J gene, CDR3 protein, CDR3 DNA. D genes are given only for firm matches. Not all rows give a size; the values are once, few, many and, for expanded clones, a class.

TRBD1	-	TRBV5-1	TRBJ2-7	CASKLGTGFYEQYF	TGCGCCAGCAAACTGGGGACAGGGTTCTACGAGCAGTACTTC
-	many	TRBV3-1/TRBV3-2	TRBJ1-4	CASSPLPGSRLTNEKLFF	TGTGCCAGCAGTCCCCTCCCCGGGTCTAGGCTAACTAATGAAAAACTGTTTTTT
-	-	TRBV28	TRBJ1-6	CASSLPPTTADNSPLHF	TGTGCCAGCAGTTTGCCCCCTACGACAGCCGATAATTCACCCCTCCACTTT
-	once	TRBV7-3	TRBJ2-5	CASSRQYQETQYF	TGTGCCAGCAGCCGACAGTACCAAGAGACCCAGTACTTC
TRBD2	once	TRBV5-4	TRBJ2-1	CASSSLIAGGSYNEQFF	TGTGCCAGCAGCTCGCTTATAGCGGGAGGGTCATACAATGAGCAGTTCTTC
-	-	TRBV2	TRBJ2-7	CASSEAQYRRGRAYEQYF	TGTGCCAGCAGTGAAGCGCAGTACCGCAGGGGTAGGGCCTACGAGCAGTACTTC
TRBD2	-	TRBV5-1	TRBJ2-7	CASSLEPGGEQYF	TGCGCCAGCAGCTTGGAGCCGGGGGGCGAGCAGTACTTC
TRBD2	-	TRBV5-4	TRBJ2-3	CASSPGPGGDTQYF	TGTGCCAGCAGTCCCGGGCCGGGGGGAGATACGCAGTATTTT
TRBD1	-	TRBV28	TRBJ1-1	CASSEPGGSNTEAFF	TGTGCCAGCAGTGAGCCAGGGGGCTCGAACACTGAAGCTTTCTTT
-	-	TRBV12-2	TRBJ1-2	CASRRDFCRELNYGYTF	TGTGCAAGTCGCAGAGACTTTTGCAGGGAACTCAACTATGGCTACACCTTC
TRBD1	-	TRBV7-9	TRBJ1-2	CASSFDRGPAIGYTF	TGTGCCAGCAGTTTCGACAGGGGGCCCGCTATTGGCTACACCTTC
-	-	TRBV7-2	TRBJ2-7	CASSLRAEQYF	TGTGCCAGCAGCTTACGAGCCGAGCAGTACTTC
-	few	TRBV29-1	TRBJ1-1	CSSSEGQRGTEAFF	TGCAGCTCTTCGGAGGGTCAGAGAGGCACTGAAGCTTTCTTT
-	few	TRBV29-1	TRBJ2-7	CSVAPRQGTYEQYF	TGCAGCGTTGCCCCCCGGCAGGGCACCTACGAGCAGTACTTC
-	-	TRBV24-1	TRBJ2-2	CATSDSGTSPTGELFF	TGTGCCACCAGTGATTCTGGGACTTCCCCCACCGGGGAGCTGTTTTTT
TRBD1	-	TRBV3-1/TRBV3-2	TRBJ1-2	CASSQGQGHYGYTF	TGTGCCAGCAGCCAAGGACAGGGGCACTATGGCTACACCTTC
TRBD1	-	TRBV28	TRBJ2-7	CASSWQGDRVREQYF	TGTGCCAGCAGTTGGCAGGGGGACAGGGTGAGGGAGCAGTACTTC
-	-	TRBV7-9	TRBJ1-3	CASRPRQVSGNTIYF	TGTGCCAGCAGACCGAGACAGGTTTCGGGAAACACCATATATTTT
-	few	TRBV7-9	TRBJ1-6	CASTMDGDSPLHF	TGTGCCAGCACTATGGACGGGGATTCACCCCTCCACTTT
-	-	TRBV27	TRBJ2-2	CASSLSRRYTGELFF	TGTGCCAGCAGTTTATCTCGCAGATACACCGGGGAGCTGTTTTTT
-	-	TRBV5-4	TRBJ1-3	CASGPANRNTIYF	TGTGCCAGCGGGCCAGCTAACCGAAACACCATATATTTT
-	-	TRBV29-1	TRBJ1-4	CSVRRGGANEKLFF	TGCAGCGTGCGACGTGGGGGGGCTAATGAAAAACTGTTTTTT
-	-	TRBV5-6	TRBJ1-5	CASSSGWWSNQPQHF	TGTGCCAGCAGCTCGGGGTGGTGGAGCAATCAGCCCCAGCATTTT
-	-	TRBV6-5	TRBJ1-3	CASERGGSSGNTIYF	TGTGCCAGCGAACGGGGGGGCTCTTCTGGAAACACCATATATTTT
TRBD1	-	TRBV7-3	TRBJ2-1	CASSKRTGASYNEQFF	TGTGCCAGCAGCAAGCGGACAGGGGCCTCCTACAATGAGCAGTTCTTC
TRBD2	-	TRBV28	TRBJ2-7	CASSTIAHPGLGGVYEQYF	TGTGCCAGCAGTACCATAGCGCACCCGGGTCTTGGGGGGGTATACGAGCAGTACTTC
TRBD1	-	TRBV3-1/TRBV3-2	TRBJ1-1	CASSRKPQGAWGDTEAFF	TGTGCCAGCAGCCGAAAACCGCAGGGGGCGTGGGGGGACACTGAAGCTTTCTTT
-	-	TRBV18	TRBJ1-1	CASSPNQSPGNTEAFF	TGTGCCAGCTCACCAAACCAGTCACCAGGGAACACTGAAGCTTTCTTT
-	-	TRBV4-1	TRBJ2-3	CASSQALGGRNTDTQYF	TGCGCCAGCAGCCAAGCCCTGGGGGGGCGGAACACAGATACGCAGTATTTT
-	-	TRBV3-1/TRBV3-2	TRBJ2-1	CASSQEIRGNEQFF	TGTGCCAGCAGCCAAGAGATCCGAGGAAATGAGCAGTTCTTC
-	once	TRBV28	TRBJ1-3	CASSLARSSGNTIYF	TGTGCCAGCAGTTTAGCACGGAGTTCTGGAAACACCATATATTTT
TRBD2	-	TRBV29-1	TRBJ2-5	CSGERGAGETQYF	TGCAGCGGAGAGCGGGGGGCGGGAGAGACCCAGTACTTC
-	-	TRBV9	TRBJ2-7	CASSGQGQYEQYF	TGTGCCAGCAGCGGTCAGGGTCAGTACGAGCAGTACTTC
-	-	TRBV11-3	TRBJ1-6	CASSLALNSPLHF	TGTGCCAGCAGCTTAGCCCTCAATTCACCCCTCCACTTT
TRBD1	-	TRBV7-2	TRBJ2-3	CASKRTGIADTQYF	TGTGCCAGCAAAAGGACAGGGATAGCAGATACGCAGTATTTT
-	once	TRBV19	TRBJ1-2	CASSSRGRVDYGYTF	TGTGCCAGTAGTTCTCGGGGTAGGGTCGACTATGGCTACACCTTC
TRBD1	-	TRBV19	TRBJ1-5	CATSTGGVGQPQHF	TGTGCCACCTCGACAGGGGGCGTGGGTCAGCCCCAGCATTTT
-	-	TRBV7-3	TRBJ2-3	CASSKKQADTQYF	TGTGCCAGCAGCAAAAAGCAGGCAGATACGCAGTATTTT
-	once	TRBV7-9	TRBJ2-3	CASSPGFLGATDTQYF	TGTGCCAGCAGCCCGGGGTTTTTGGGGGCAACAGATACGCAGTATTTT
TRBD2	-	TRBV19	TRBJ2-5	CASSLAGAHETQYF	TGTGCCAGTAGTTTAGCGGGAGCGCACGAGACCCAGTACTTC
-	-	TRBV3-1/TRBV3-2	TRBJ1-2	CASSQDRPGDGYTF	TGTGCCAGCAGCCAAGACCGTCCAGGGGATGGCTACACCTTC
TRBD2	-	TRBV11-3	TRBJ2-2	CASRAGGRETGELFF	TGTGCCAGCAGAGCGGGGGGGCGGGAAACCGGGGAGCTGTTTTTT
-	-	TRBV9	TRBJ1-1	CASSASGTNSMNTEAFF	TGTGCCAGCAGCGCATCAGGAACCAATTCCATGAACACTGAAGCTTTCTTT
-	-	TRBV12-3/TRBV12-4	TRBJ1-2	CASSLGGDYGYTF	TGTGCCAGCAGTTTAGGAGGAGACTATGGCTACACCTTC
TRBD1	once	TRBV5-1	TRBJ2-3	CASSEGQGTDTQYF	TGCGCCAGCAGCGAAGGACAGGGGACAGATACGCAGTATTTT
TRBD1	-	TRBV19	TRBJ1-5	CASRIGIGQVNQPQHF	TGTGCCAGTAGGATAGGTATAGGACAGGTGAATCAGCCCCAGCATTTT
-	few	TRBV11-2	TRBJ1-2	CASSPTPRIYGYTF	TGTGCCAGCAGCCCCACCCCCAGGATTTATGGCTACACCTTC
-	-	TRBV15	TRBJ1-1	CATSRVRGGAFF	TGTGCCACCAGCAGAGTTAGGGGGGGGGCTTTCTTT
TRBD2	-	TRBV14	TRBJ2-3	CASSQDLSGVRSQYF	TGTGCCAGCAGCCAAGATCTCAGCGGGGTTAGATCGCAGTATTTT
TRBD2	-	TRBV27	TRBJ2-2	CASSTGEGHIGGELFF	TGTGCCAGCAGTACGGGGGAGGGCCATATCGGCGGGGAGCTGTTTTTT
TRBD1	-	TRBV7-9	TRBJ1-2	CASRTGAKDGYTF	TGTGCCAGCAGGACAGGGGCGAAGGATGGCTACACCTTC
TRBD2	-	TRBV5-4	TRBJ2-1	CASSRTSGAYNEQFF	TGTGCCAGCAGCCGGACTAGCGGGGCCTACAATGAGCAGTTCTTC
TRBD1	few	TRBV5-1	TRBJ1-2	CASSLGTGGLGYTF	TGCGCCAGCAGCTTGGGAACAGGGGGCCTTGGCTACACCTTC